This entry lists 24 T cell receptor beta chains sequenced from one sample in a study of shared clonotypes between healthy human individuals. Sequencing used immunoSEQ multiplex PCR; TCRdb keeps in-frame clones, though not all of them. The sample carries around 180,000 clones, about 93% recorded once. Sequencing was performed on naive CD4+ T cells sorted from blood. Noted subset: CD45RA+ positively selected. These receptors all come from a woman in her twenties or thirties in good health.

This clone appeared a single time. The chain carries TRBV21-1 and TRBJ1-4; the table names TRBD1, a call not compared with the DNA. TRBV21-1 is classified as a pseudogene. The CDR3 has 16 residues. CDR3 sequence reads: CASTCRGPWNNEKLFF. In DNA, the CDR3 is TGTGCCAGCACTTGCAGGGGGCCCTGGAATAATGAAAAACTGTTTTTT.

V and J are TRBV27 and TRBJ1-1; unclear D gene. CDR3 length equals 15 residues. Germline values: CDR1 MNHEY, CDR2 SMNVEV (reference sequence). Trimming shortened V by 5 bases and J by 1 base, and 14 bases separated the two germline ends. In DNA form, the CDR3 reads TGTGCCAGCAGTCTTCAGTACAGCCAGAACACTGAAGCTTTCTTT. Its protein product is CASSLQYSQNTEAFF.

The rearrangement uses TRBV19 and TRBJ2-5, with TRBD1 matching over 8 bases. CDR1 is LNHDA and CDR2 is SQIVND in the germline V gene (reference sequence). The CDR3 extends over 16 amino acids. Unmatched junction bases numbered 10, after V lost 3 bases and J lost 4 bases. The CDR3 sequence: CASSIGQGGLRETQYF. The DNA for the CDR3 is TGTGCCAGTAGTATTGGACAGGGCGGGCTGAGAGAGACCCAGTACTTC.

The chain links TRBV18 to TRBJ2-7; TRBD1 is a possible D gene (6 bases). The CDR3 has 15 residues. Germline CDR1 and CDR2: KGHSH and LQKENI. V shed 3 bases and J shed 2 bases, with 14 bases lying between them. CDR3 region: CASSPVRTEAYEQYF. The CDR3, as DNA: TGTGCCAGCTCACCTGTCAGGACAGAAGCCTACGAGCAGTACTTC.

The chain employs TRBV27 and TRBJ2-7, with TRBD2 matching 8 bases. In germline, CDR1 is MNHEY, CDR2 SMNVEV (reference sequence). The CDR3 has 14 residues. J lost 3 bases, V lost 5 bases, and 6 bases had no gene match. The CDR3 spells CASSTYGTSYEQYF. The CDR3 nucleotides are TGTGCCAGCAGTACCTACGGGACTAGCTACGAGCAGTACTTC.

The DNA for the CDR3 is TGTGCCAGCTCACCCGGGGTGGAGGAGACCCAGTACTTC. This translates into CASSPGVEETQYF. The chain combines TRBV18 with TRBJ2-5, with D perhaps matching TRBD2 (5 bases). The CDR3 length is 13 residues. Per the germline V gene, CDR1 is KGHSH and CDR2 is LQKENI. Trimming pared 3 bases from V and 5 bases from J, leaving 10 bases between.

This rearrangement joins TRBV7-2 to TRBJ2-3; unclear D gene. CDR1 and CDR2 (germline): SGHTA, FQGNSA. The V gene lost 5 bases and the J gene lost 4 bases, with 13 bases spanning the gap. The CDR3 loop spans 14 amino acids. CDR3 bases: TGTGCCAGCAGCGCCGAGAGTTGGGCAGATACGCAGTATTTT. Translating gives CASSAESWADTQYF.

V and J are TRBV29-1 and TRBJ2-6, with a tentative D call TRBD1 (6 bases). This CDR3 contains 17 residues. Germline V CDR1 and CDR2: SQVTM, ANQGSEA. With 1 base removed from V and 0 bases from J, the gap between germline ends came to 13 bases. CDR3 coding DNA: TGCAGCGTTGAAGGCAGGGGTGGCCCCTCTGGGGCCAACGTCCTGACTTTC. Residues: CSVEGRGGPSGANVLTF. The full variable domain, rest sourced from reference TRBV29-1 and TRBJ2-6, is SAVISQKPSRDICQRGTSLTIQCQVDSQVTMMFWYRQQPGQSLTLIATANQGSEATYESGFVIDKFPISRPNLTFSTLTVSNMSPEDSSIYLCSVEGRGGPSGANVLTFGAGSRLTVL.

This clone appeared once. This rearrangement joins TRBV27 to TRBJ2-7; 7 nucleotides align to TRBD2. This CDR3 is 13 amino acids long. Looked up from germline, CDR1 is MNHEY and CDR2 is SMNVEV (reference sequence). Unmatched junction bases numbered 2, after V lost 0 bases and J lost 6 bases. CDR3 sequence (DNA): TGTGCCAGCAGTTTATCAGGGGAGGGCGAGCAGTACTTC. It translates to CASSLSGEGEQYF.

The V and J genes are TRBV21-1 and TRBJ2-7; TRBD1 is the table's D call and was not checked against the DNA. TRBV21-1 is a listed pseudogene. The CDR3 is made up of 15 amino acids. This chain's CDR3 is CASSKALDRNYEQYF. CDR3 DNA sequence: TGTGCCAGCAGCAAAGCGCTGGACAGGAACTACGAGCAGTACTTC.

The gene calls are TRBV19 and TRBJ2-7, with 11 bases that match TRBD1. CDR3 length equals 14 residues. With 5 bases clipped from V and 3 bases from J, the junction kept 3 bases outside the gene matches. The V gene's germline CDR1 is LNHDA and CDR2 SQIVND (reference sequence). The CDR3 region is CASSPGQGDYEQYF. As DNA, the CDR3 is TGTGCCAGTAGTCCGGGACAGGGGGACTACGAGCAGTACTTC.

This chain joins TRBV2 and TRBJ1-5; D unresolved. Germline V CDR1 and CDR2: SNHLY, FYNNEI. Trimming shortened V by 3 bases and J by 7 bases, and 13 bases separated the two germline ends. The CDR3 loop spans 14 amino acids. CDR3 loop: CASSDRQAGQPQHF. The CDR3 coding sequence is TGTGCCAGCAGTGACCGGCAGGCGGGCCAGCCCCAGCATTTT.

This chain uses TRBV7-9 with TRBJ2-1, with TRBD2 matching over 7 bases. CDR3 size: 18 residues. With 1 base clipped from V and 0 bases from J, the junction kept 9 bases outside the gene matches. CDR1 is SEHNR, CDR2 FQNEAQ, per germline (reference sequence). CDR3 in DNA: TGTGCCAGCAGCTTAGAGTGGGGCGGGGACTACTCCTACAATGAGCAGTTCTTC. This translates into CASSLEWGGDYSYNEQFF.

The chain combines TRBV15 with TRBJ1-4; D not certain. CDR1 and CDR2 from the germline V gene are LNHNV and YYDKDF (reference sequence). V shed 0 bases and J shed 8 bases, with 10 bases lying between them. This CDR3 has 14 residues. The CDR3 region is CATSRDNGPEKLFF. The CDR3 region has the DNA TGTGCCACCAGCAGAGATAATGGTCCCGAAAAACTGTTTTTT.

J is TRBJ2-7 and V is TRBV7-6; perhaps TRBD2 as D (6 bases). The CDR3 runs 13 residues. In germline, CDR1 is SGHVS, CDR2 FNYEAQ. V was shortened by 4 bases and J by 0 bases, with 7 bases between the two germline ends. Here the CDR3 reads CASSSLASYEQYF. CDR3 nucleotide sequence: TGTGCCAGCAGCTCACTAGCCTCCTACGAGCAGTACTTC.

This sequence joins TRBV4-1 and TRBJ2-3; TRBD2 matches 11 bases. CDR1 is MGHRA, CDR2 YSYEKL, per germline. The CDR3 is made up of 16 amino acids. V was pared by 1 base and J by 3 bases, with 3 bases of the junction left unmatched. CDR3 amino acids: CASSQVLAGVTDTQYF. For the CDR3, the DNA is TGCGCCAGCAGCCAAGTACTAGCGGGAGTTACAGATACGCAGTATTTT.

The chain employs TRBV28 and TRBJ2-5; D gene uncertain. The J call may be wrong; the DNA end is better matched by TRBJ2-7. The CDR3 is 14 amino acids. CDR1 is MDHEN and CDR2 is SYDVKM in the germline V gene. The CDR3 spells CASRVALSSYEQYF. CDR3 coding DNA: TGTGCCAGCAGGGTGGCCCTGAGCTCCTACGAGCAGTACTTC.

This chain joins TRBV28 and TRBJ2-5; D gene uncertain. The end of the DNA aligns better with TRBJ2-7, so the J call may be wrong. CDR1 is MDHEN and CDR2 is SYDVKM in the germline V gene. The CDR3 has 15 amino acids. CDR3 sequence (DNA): TGTGCCAGCAGTTCCCCGGTGATGGGTACGGGCGAGCAGTACTTC. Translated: CASSSPVMGTGEQYF.

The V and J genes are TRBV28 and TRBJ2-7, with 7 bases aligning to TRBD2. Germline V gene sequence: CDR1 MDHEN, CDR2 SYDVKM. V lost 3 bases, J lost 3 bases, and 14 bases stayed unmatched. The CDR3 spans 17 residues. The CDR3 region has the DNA TGTGCCAGCAGTTTTAAGTTAGGTCGGGGACTATACTACGAGCAGTACTTC. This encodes CASSFKLGRGLYYEQYF.

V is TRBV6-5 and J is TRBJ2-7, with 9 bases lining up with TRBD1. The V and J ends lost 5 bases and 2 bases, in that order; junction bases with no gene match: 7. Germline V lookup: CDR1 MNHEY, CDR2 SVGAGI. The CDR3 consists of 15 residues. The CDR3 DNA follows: TGTGCCAGCAGTATCGGACAGGGGCTACCCTACGAGCAGTACTTC. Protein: CASSIGQGLPYEQYF.

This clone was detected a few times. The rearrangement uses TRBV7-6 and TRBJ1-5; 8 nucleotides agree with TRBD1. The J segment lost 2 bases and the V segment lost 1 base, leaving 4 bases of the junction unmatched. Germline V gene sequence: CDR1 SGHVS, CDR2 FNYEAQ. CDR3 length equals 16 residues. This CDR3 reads CASSLGPTGGNQPQHF. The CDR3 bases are TGTGCCAGCAGCTTAGGGCCGACAGGGGGCAATCAGCCCCAGCATTTT.

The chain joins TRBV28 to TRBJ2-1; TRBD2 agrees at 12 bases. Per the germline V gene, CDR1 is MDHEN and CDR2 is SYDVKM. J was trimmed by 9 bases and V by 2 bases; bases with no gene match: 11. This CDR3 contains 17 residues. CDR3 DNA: TGTGCCAGCAGTTTAAATCCCCTAGCGGGAGGGGGGCGTGAGCAGTTCTTC. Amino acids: CASSLNPLAGGGREQFF.

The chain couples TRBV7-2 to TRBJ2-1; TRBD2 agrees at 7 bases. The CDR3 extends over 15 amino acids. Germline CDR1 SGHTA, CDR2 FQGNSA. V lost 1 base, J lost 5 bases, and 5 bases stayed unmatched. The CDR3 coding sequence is TGTGCCAGCAGCTTAGTGGCTAGCGGAAACAATGAGCAGTTCTTC. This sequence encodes CASSLVASGNNEQFF.

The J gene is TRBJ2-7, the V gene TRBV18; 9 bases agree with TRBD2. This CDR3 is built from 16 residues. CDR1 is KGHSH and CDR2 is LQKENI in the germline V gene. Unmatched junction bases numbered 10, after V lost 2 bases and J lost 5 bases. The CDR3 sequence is CASSPRGVAGAHEQYF. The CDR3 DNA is TGTGCCAGCTCACCAAGGGGGGTAGCGGGAGCCCACGAGCAGTACTTC.